This record covers a single T cell receptor beta chain. After re-calling the 5' RACE reads, TCRdb lists one entry per CDR3 protein, DNA absent. This table holds 300,000 to 500,000 distinct CDR3 sequences. The source of the sample is a study of T cells expressing NK-cell markers. The CDR3 totals 15 residues. Germline V gene sequence: CDR1 SGHTA, CDR2 FQGNSA. The clonotype was recovered from a woman aged 50 to 65 in good health. The specimen was blood T cells: a sorted CD56 or NKG2C T cell subset, CD4+ or CD8+ T cells, or bulk PBMC T cells (not recorded which). The rearrangement links TRBV7-2 to TRBJ2-1; TCRdb returns TRBD2, unconfirmable since there is no DNA. The CDR3 is CASSFPPSGDGRQFF.